The 19 T cell receptor beta chains given below trace back to one sample, sequenced in a study of blood T cells in healthy people across ages (dated by TCRdb to the mid-2010s). The receptor library was made with 5' RACE. The sequencer was an Illumina HiSeq 2500. A second roughly 7 to 12 cycle PCR used a sample-barcoded 5' primer and a J-beta primer mix. In TCRdb, the public reads were trimmed at Q25 with fastp and aligned with MiXCR, with productive beta chains retained. Each entry merges the rows of one CDR3 protein and shows their most common DNA and genes. This sample has about a million distinct CDR3 sequences in its table, and 35% to 45% of those were observed once. Clones ranked in the top ten supply about an eighth of the sample. Input material: blood. Receptors originate from a man between 18 and 29 years old in good health.

V usage is TRBV24-1 and J usage is TRBJ2-5; D unresolved. CDR1 KGHDR and CDR2 SFDVKD come from the germline V gene. CDR3 length: 15 amino acids. Trimming shortened V by 7 bases and J by 1 base, and 15 bases separated the two germline ends. The CDR3 nucleotides are TGTGCCACCAGGGCTGGACCGGACCCCCAAGAGACCCAGTACTTC. Translation gives CATRAGPDPQETQYF.

This clonotype was counted only a few times. This chain connects TRBV27 to TRBJ2-6, with D hard to call. The CDR3 length is 13 residues. Trimming removed 1 base from V and 3 bases from J, with 1 base in between. Germline values: CDR1 MNHEY, CDR2 SMNVEV (reference sequence). Here the CDR3 reads CASSLFGANVLTF. CDR3 nucleotides: TGTGCCAGCAGTTTATTTGGGGCCAACGTCCTGACTTTC.

This clonotype appeared many times. A much larger clone sits a single nucleotide away, making a read error possible. The limits of the CDR3 on the DNA are not certain, so only TCRdb's listed CDR3 is given. The chain is built from TRBV7-8 and TRBJ1-6. The CDR3 is 15 amino acids long, termini counted. The germline V gene encodes CDR1 SGHVS and CDR2 FQNEAQ. The CDR3: CASILGSSYNSPPHF.

V usage is TRBV15 and J usage is TRBJ2-7; unclear D gene. CDR1 LNHNV and CDR2 YYDKDF come from the germline V gene (reference sequence). This CDR3 spans 15 amino acids. V was clipped by 0 bases and J by 3 bases, with 12 bases between them. Here the CDR3 DNA reads TGTGCCACCAGCAGAGATAAGGGAATCAGCTACGAGCAGTACTTC. This gives the protein CATSRDKGISYEQYF.

This chain links TRBV12-5 with TRBJ1-4; D is unclear. The CDR3 extends over 15 amino acids. Germline CDR1 and CDR2: LGHNT and FRNRAP. V was pared by 5 bases and J by 8 bases, with 18 bases between. The CDR3, as DNA: TGTGCTAGTGGTAGTTCGTTCAGCGTGGGCGAAAAACTGTTTTTT. It is translated as CASGSSFSVGEKLFF.

The chain combines TRBV7-9 with TRBJ1-6, with a tentative D call TRBD1 (5 bases). The CDR3 is 17 residues long. CDR1 and CDR2 from the germline V gene are SEHNR and FQNEAQ (reference sequence). Deletions cut 5 bases from V and 0 bases from J, with 14 bases between. DNA for the CDR3: TGTGCCAGCAGCCCGGGGCGCGGTAGCTCCTATAATTCACCCCTCCACTTT. Protein product: CASSPGRGSSYNSPLHF.

The chain is built from TRBV2 and TRBJ2-1; possibly TRBD1 for D (7 bases). The CDR3 spans 15 residues. Between the trimmed V and J ends, which lost 2 bases and 9 bases, there was a span of 17 bases. Germline V gene sequence: CDR1 SNHLY, CDR2 FYNNEI. CDR3 in amino acids: CASSESRSGGGEQFF. In DNA form, the CDR3 reads TGTGCCAGCAGTGAAAGTAGGTCAGGGGGAGGTGAGCAGTTCTTC.

This clonotype was observed a handful of times. It may be a read error: a sequence one base away is much more abundant. The V and J genes are TRBV5-1 and TRBJ1-1; D is perhaps TRBD1 (6 bases). V lost 7 bases and J 1 base, leaving 14 bases between the germline ends. The CDR3 is made up of 14 amino acids. The germline CDR1 and CDR2 sequences are SGHRS and YFSETQ. The CDR3 DNA follows: TGCGCCAGCCGAGTATGGACAGAGAACACTGAAGCTTTCTTT. It specifies CASRVWTENTEAFF.

Worth noting for this clonotype: An end of the junction differs from the germline gene, which may be a read error. The chain has TRBV5-1 and TRBJ1-1, with a possible D match to TRBD1 (6 bases). The germline V gene has CDR1 SGHRS and CDR2 YFSETQ. CDR3 size: 14 residues. CDR3 loop: CASSLLEGDTGAFF. The CDR3 region has the DNA TGCGCCAGCAGCTTGTTGGAGGGGGACACTGGAGCTTTCTTT.

This chain links TRBV5-1 with TRBJ2-5; D is unresolved. CDR1 and CDR2 (germline): SGHRS, YFSETQ. The CDR3 contains 14 residues. Trimming removed 1 base from V and 1 base from J, with 8 bases in between. The CDR3 loop is CASSLRSPQETQYF. As DNA, the CDR3 is TGCGCCAGCAGCTTGCGTTCCCCCCAAGAGACCCAGTACTTC. Complete variable domain (other parts from reference TRBV5-1 and TRBJ2-5): KAGVTQTPRYLIKTRGQQVTLSCSPISGHRSVSWYQQTPGQGLQFLFEYFSETQRNKGNFPGRFSGRQFSNSRSEMNVSTLELGDSALYLCASSLRSPQETQYFGPGTRLLVL.

The J gene is TRBJ2-4, the V gene TRBV3-1; D may correspond to TRBD1 or TRBD2 (6 bases each). V lost 0 bases, J lost 2 bases, and 14 bases lay in between. CDR3 size: 17 residues. The germline V gene has CDR1 LGHDT and CDR2 YNNKEL (reference sequence). DNA of the CDR3: TGTGCCAGCAGCCAAGAGGGGGGCCTTCTACCCAAAAACATTCAGTACTTC. Translated: CASSQEGGLLPKNIQYF.

This chain connects TRBV20-1 to TRBJ2-7; weak D call: TRBD1 (6 bases). Germline V gives CDR1 DFQATT, CDR2 SNEGSKA (reference sequence). Trimming shortened V by 4 bases and J by 0 bases, and 16 bases separated the two germline ends. The CDR3 loop spans 15 amino acids. CDR3 coding DNA: TGCAGTGCTACGACCCGACAGGAGAGCTCCTACGAGCAGTACTTC. This sequence encodes CSATTRQESSYEQYF.

Notes on this clonotype: The junction does not match germline at one end; this may be a read error. Here the CDR3 DNA reads TGTGCCAGCAGCTACCAGGGGCTCAACTCCTACAAGGAGCAGTTCTTC. The encoded protein is CASSYQGLNSYKEQFF. The chain couples TRBV7-6 to TRBJ2-1; maybe TRBD1 (6 bases). Germline loops: CDR1 SGHVS, CDR2 FNYEAQ. The CDR3 sequence is 16 residues long.

Remarks on this clonotype: A junction boundary mismatches the germline segment, possibly from a read error. This chain links TRBV4-1 with TRBJ2-1; a possible D gene is TRBD2 (5 bases). This CDR3 has 15 amino acids. The germline CDR1 and CDR2 sequences are MGHRA and YSYEKL. The CDR3 is CASSQVDGVENEQFF. CDR3 DNA sequence: TGCGCCAGTAGCCAAGTTGACGGGGTGGAAAATGAGCAGTTCTTC.

This clonotype has a handful of counts. The chain has TRBV10-3 and TRBJ2-6; D is uncertain. This CDR3 region has 13 residues. The V gene lost 7 bases and the J gene lost 2 bases, with 6 bases spanning the gap. Germline CDR1 is ENHRY and CDR2 is SYGVKD. The CDR3: CAINAPGANVLTF. The CDR3 DNA reads as TGTGCCATCAACGCCCCTGGGGCCAACGTCCTGACTTTC.

The J gene is TRBJ1-1, the V gene TRBV2, with a possible D match to TRBD1 (6 bases). The CDR3 is 14 amino acids. Trimming took 8 bases from V and 3 from J, leaving 16 bases between them. Germline CDR1 and CDR2: SNHLY and FYNNEI. The CDR3 loop is CASRKKGQHTEAFF. CDR3 DNA sequence: TGTGCCAGCCGAAAGAAAGGACAGCACACTGAAGCTTTCTTT. Filled out from reference TRBV2 and TRBJ1-1, the complete variable domain reads EPEVTQTPSHQVTQMGQEVILRCVPISNHLYFYWYRQILGQKVEFLVSFYNNEISEKSEIFDDQFSVERPDGSNFTLKIRSTKLEDSAMYFCASRKKGQHTEAFFGQGTRLTVV.

This clonotype was seen ten or more times. Germline is not matched at one junction end, which may reflect a read error. The rearrangement joins TRBV5-1 to TRBJ1-1; TRBD1 aligns across 7 bases. Germline lookup yields CDR1 SGHRS and CDR2 YFSETQ. The CDR3 spans 13 residues. CDR3 in amino acids: CASSPDRDTEAFF. DNA for the CDR3: TGTGCCAGCAGTCCTGACAGGGATACTGAAGCTTTCTTT.

The chain combines TRBV29-1 with TRBJ1-1; 8 nucleotides align to TRBD1. V was clipped by 7 bases and J by 0 bases; unmatched bases: 4. Germline V gene data show CDR1 as SQVTM and CDR2 as ANQGSEA. The CDR3 extends over 13 amino acids. The CDR3 DNA sequence: TGCAGCGCCTTCAGGGGGCTGAACACTGAAGCTTTCTTT. This translates into CSAFRGLNTEAFF.

The DNA for the CDR3 is TGCAGTGCTTTATCTTTTGGAGGTATACTGAATGAGCAGTTCTTC. It translates to CSALSFGGILNEQFF. V gene TRBV20-1 combines with J gene TRBJ2-1, with D maybe TRBD2 (5 bases). Per the germline V gene, CDR1 is DFQATT and CDR2 is SNEGSKA (reference sequence). V lost 5 bases and J 7 bases, leaving 21 bases between the germline ends. The CDR3 sequence is 15 residues long.